These T cell receptor beta chains were read from a single sample in a study of T-cell reconstitution after alpha-beta-depleted transplantation in children. TCRdb called the PCR reads again in MiXCR, with one record for every CDR3 protein. The table shows a few hundred thousand distinct CDR3 sequences, with roughly 10% occurring only once. The sample in question was peripheral blood, obtained 180 days after TCRalphabeta/CD19-depleted stem cell transplant. All receptors come from a male patient aged 2 to 9 who had a stem cell transplant for chronic granulomatous disease, so the T cells may come from the graft donor. Each CDR3 is given without its conserved first and last residue. The order of the fields is J gene, V gene, clone size, CDR3 protein. Size tells how often a clone was seen (once, few, many) or the class of an expanded clone, and some rows leave it out.

>TRBJ2-7|TRBV7-2|many
ASSLTDYEQY
>TRBJ2-2|TRBV5-5|many
ASSGDAALLNTGELF
>TRBJ2-3|TRBV6-1|many
ASSKPGQVTDTQY
>TRBJ2-3|TRBV11-2|many
ASSSDRGSQY
>TRBJ2-1|TRBV12-3/TRBV12-4|many
ASSFRTLNNEQF
>TRBJ2-1|TRBV5-6|-
ASGSGGGGLAGPSSYNEQF
>TRBJ1-1|TRBV20-1|many
SASWRAGGTEAF
>TRBJ1-5|TRBV12-3/TRBV12-4|many
ASSRDRVQPQH
>TRBJ2-5|TRBV20-1|many
SARNLAAKTQY
>TRBJ2-1|TRBV5-1|many
ASSLVQVYEQF
>TRBJ1-4|TRBV5-5|-
ASSWGDRGEKLF
>TRBJ2-7|TRBV28|few
ASSFGLFGYEQY
>TRBJ1-6|TRBV12-3/TRBV12-4|many
ASSSQQGSSPLH
>TRBJ1-2|TRBV5-1|many
ASSLQPPGAINYGYT
>TRBJ2-1|TRBV3-1|many
ASSQDTLAGVYNEQF
>TRBJ2-5|TRBV19|many
ASSLGGPGETQY
>TRBJ1-2|TRBV5-1|many
ASSLAPNYGYT
>TRBJ2-7|TRBV7-3|many
ASSPHVDITGPNEQY
>TRBJ2-3|TRBV27|many
ASSLSGPAGEDTQY
>TRBJ1-1|TRBV30|-
AFRTGGTEAF
>TRBJ1-2|TRBV6-5|few
ASSSLGEGKRGYT
>TRBJ2-7|TRBV12-3/TRBV12-4|many
ASSAGLAAYEQY
>TRBJ1-1|TRBV20-1|many
SASALRFLVEAF
>TRBJ2-2|TRBV15|many
ATSRDPSGELF
>TRBJ2-1|TRBV5-4|-
ASSGISREGGGDEQF
>TRBJ2-7|TRBV4-2|-
ASSQVSSGTDSYEQY
>TRBJ2-1|TRBV5-6|many
ASSFPSGGSYNEQF
>TRBJ2-1|TRBV5-5|many
ASSDSGRRLYNEQF